The 5 T cell receptor beta chains given below trace back to one sample, sequenced in a study of blood T cell repertoires in COVID-19. Sequencing was performed with immunoSEQ multiplex PCR; in TCRdb, only in-frame clones are kept and a portion is missing. The sample comprises roughly 43,000 clones, 80% to 90% of which are singletons, and about 16% rests with the top ten. Specimen: peripheral blood. These receptors all stem from an older man with active COVID-19.

The gene calls are TRBV6-6 and TRBJ1-2; 9 positions match TRBD1. CDR3 length: 15 residues. Germline V gene lookup returns CDR1 MNHNY and CDR2 SVGAGI (reference sequence). V dropped 5 bases and J dropped 5; count of bases not matched to a gene: 9. CDR3 residues: CASSTRDRAEYGYTF. The CDR3 coding sequence is TGTGCCAGCAGTACACGGGACAGGGCCGAATATGGCTACACCTTC.

V and J are TRBV15 and TRBJ1-1, with 9 bases lining up with TRBD1. This CDR3 region has 15 residues. Per germline, CDR1 LNHNV and CDR2 YYDKDF (reference sequence). V lost 1 base to trimming and J lost 4 bases; unmatched junction nucleotides: 4. The CDR3 DNA follows: TGTGCCACCAGCAGAGGGACAGGGGTGCTCACTGAAGCTTTCTTT. It codes for CATSRGTGVLTEAFF.

This chain joins TRBV6-5 and TRBJ1-1, with D unclear. The CDR3 covers 15 residues. Deletions cut 4 bases from V and 0 bases from J, with 12 bases between. Per the germline V gene, CDR1 is MNHEY and CDR2 is SVGAGI. In DNA, the CDR3 is TGTGCCAGCAGTTCGGAGGAGGCCCTGAACACTGAAGCTTTCTTT. It translates to CASSSEEALNTEAFF.

The gene calls are TRBV9 and TRBJ1-3; 11 nucleotides agree with TRBD1. Germline loops: CDR1 SGDLS, CDR2 YYNGEE. Germline trimming cut 4 bases from V and 1 base from J; bases unmatched to any gene: 7. The length of the CDR3 is 17 residues. In nucleotides, the CDR3 is TGTGCCAGCAGCACCGGGACAGGGGGACCTTCTGGAAACACCATATATTTT. It is translated as CASSTGTGGPSGNTIYF.

This clone has more than one count but fewer than ten. The chain joins TRBV11-2 to TRBJ2-7; D perhaps matches TRBD2 (6 bases). CDR3 length: 14 amino acids. Per germline, CDR1 SGHAT and CDR2 FQNNGV. V lost 1 base, J lost 6 bases, and 13 bases lay in between. This CDR3 reads CASSLAGSQTEQYF. The CDR3 DNA follows: TGTGCCAGCAGCTTAGCCGGGAGCCAAACCGAGCAGTACTTC.